These T cell receptor beta chains were read from a single sample in a study of T cells in pancreatic ductal adenocarcinoma. Libraries were prepared by immunoSEQ multiplex PCR; TCRdb keeps only in-frame clonotypes and omits some of them. In the table there are about 100,000 clones, about 95% of which are singletons. Sequencing input: PBMCs. The origin of the receptors is a human donor with pancreatic ductal adenocarcinoma. CDR3s include the opening cysteine and the closing phenylalanine or tryptophan. The D gene is left open where the match is weak. The size entry is marked missing in some rows and otherwise reads once, few, many or a size class.

d_gene: .; abundance: .; j_gene: TRBJ1-5; v_gene: TRBV5-8; CDR3aa: CASSPATFRAGQPQHF; CDR3nt: TGTGCCAGCAGCCCGGCGACCTTCAGGGCAGGGCAGCCCCAGCATTTT
d_gene: TRBD2; abundance: .; j_gene: TRBJ2-1; v_gene: TRBV7-3; CDR3aa: CASRPGTMYNEQFF; CDR3nt: TGTGCCAGCAGACCCGGGACTATGTACAATGAGCAGTTCTTC
d_gene: TRBD2; abundance: .; j_gene: TRBJ2-2; v_gene: TRBV5-5; CDR3aa: CASSLVLAANTGELFF; CDR3nt: TGTGCCAGCAGCTTGGTGCTAGCGGCGAACACCGGGGAGCTGTTTTTT
d_gene: .; abundance: .; j_gene: TRBJ1-2; v_gene: TRBV28; CDR3aa: CASSSQITGILDGYTF; CDR3nt: TGTGCCAGCAGTTCCCAGATCACCGGGATCCTTGATGGCTACACCTTC
d_gene: .; abundance: .; j_gene: TRBJ2-5; v_gene: TRBV28; CDR3aa: CASSSGPEGETQYF; CDR3nt: TGTGCCAGCAGTTCTGGGCCTGAAGGAGAGACCCAGTACTTC
d_gene: .; abundance: .; j_gene: TRBJ2-7; v_gene: TRBV7-2; CDR3aa: CASSETTYEQYF; CDR3nt: TGTGCCAGCAGCGAGACTACCTACGAGCAGTACTTC
d_gene: .; abundance: .; j_gene: TRBJ2-2; v_gene: TRBV5-6; CDR3aa: CASSFLDRTTGELFF; CDR3nt: TGTGCCAGCAGCTTCTTAGACAGAACCACCGGGGAGCTGTTTTTT
d_gene: .; abundance: .; j_gene: TRBJ2-4; v_gene: TRBV6-1; CDR3aa: CASSHDTGSKNIQYF; CDR3nt: TGTGCCAGCAGCCACGATACAGGGTCCAAAAACATTCAGTACTTC
d_gene: .; abundance: .; j_gene: TRBJ2-5; v_gene: TRBV2; CDR3aa: CASSETPGETQYF; CDR3nt: TGTGCCAGCAGTGAAACCCCAGGAGAGACCCAGTACTTC
d_gene: .; abundance: .; j_gene: TRBJ2-7; v_gene: TRBV5-1; CDR3aa: CASSLTGVGYEQYF; CDR3nt: TGCGCCAGCAGCTTGACAGGTGTAGGCTACGAGCAGTACTTC
d_gene: TRBD2; abundance: .; j_gene: TRBJ2-1; v_gene: TRBV6-5; CDR3aa: CASSQGLAGVNEQFF; CDR3nt: TGTGCCAGCAGTCAGGGACTAGCGGGAGTCAATGAGCAGTTCTTC
d_gene: .; abundance: .; j_gene: TRBJ2-7; v_gene: TRBV7-3; CDR3aa: CASSLNGGIGEQYF; CDR3nt: TGTGCCAGCAGCTTAAATGGGGGGATAGGCGAGCAGTACTTC
d_gene: .; abundance: few; j_gene: TRBJ1-4; v_gene: TRBV4-1; CDR3aa: CASSQTGHLFF; CDR3nt: TGCGCCAGCAGCCAGACGGGACATCTGTTTTTT
d_gene: TRBD2; abundance: .; j_gene: TRBJ2-2; v_gene: TRBV15; CDR3aa: CATSRDFGAGGAGELFF; CDR3nt: TGTGCCACCAGCAGAGATTTTGGGGCGGGAGGGGCCGGGGAGCTGTTTTTT
d_gene: TRBD2; abundance: .; j_gene: TRBJ2-3; v_gene: TRBV29-1; CDR3aa: CSVGVLAGADTQYF; CDR3nt: TGCAGCGTTGGGGTTCTAGCGGGAGCAGATACGCAGTATTTT
d_gene: .; abundance: .; j_gene: TRBJ2-2; v_gene: TRBV30; CDR3aa: CAWGGSVGELFF; CDR3nt: TGTGCCTGGGGGGGGTCGGTCGGGGAGCTGTTTTTT
d_gene: .; abundance: .; j_gene: TRBJ2-1; v_gene: TRBV9; CDR3aa: CASSVGPGNEQFF; CDR3nt: TGTGCCAGCAGCGTAGGTCCCGGCAATGAGCAGTTCTTC
d_gene: .; abundance: .; j_gene: TRBJ2-7; v_gene: TRBV10-3; CDR3aa: CATGGTANYEQYF; CDR3nt: TGTGCCACAGGGGGGACAGCTAACTACGAGCAGTACTTC
d_gene: TRBD2; abundance: .; j_gene: TRBJ2-3; v_gene: TRBV9; CDR3aa: CASSGLAGVDTQYF; CDR3nt: TGTGCCAGCAGCGGACTAGCGGGAGTGGATACGCAGTATTTT
d_gene: TRBD2; abundance: .; j_gene: TRBJ2-7; v_gene: TRBV10-3; CDR3aa: CAISPGLAAHYEQYF; CDR3nt: TGTGCCATCAGTCCGGGACTAGCGGCACATTACGAGCAGTACTTC
d_gene: TRBD2; abundance: .; j_gene: TRBJ2-7; v_gene: TRBV5-4; CDR3aa: CASSDLAGGYEQYF; CDR3nt: TGTGCCAGCAGCGATTTAGCGGGAGGCTACGAGCAGTACTTC
d_gene: .; abundance: .; j_gene: TRBJ2-7; v_gene: TRBV28; CDR3aa: CASSSTTTDRYEQYF; CDR3nt: TGTGCCAGCAGTTCAACGACTACCGACCGATACGAGCAGTACTTC
d_gene: .; abundance: .; j_gene: TRBJ2-1; v_gene: TRBV11-3; CDR3aa: CASSLGPSYNEQFF; CDR3nt: TGTGCCAGCAGCTTAGGGCCCTCCTACAATGAGCAGTTCTTC
d_gene: TRBD1; abundance: .; j_gene: TRBJ2-5; v_gene: TRBV2; CDR3aa: CASSEIQGAGETQYF; CDR3nt: TGTGCCAGCAGTGAAATACAGGGGGCTGGGGAGACCCAGTACTTC
d_gene: TRBD1; abundance: .; j_gene: TRBJ2-7; v_gene: TRBV19; CDR3aa: CASSTDRGKPTYEQYF; CDR3nt: TGTGCCAGTAGTACCGACAGGGGAAAACCAACCTACGAGCAGTACTTC
d_gene: .; abundance: .; j_gene: TRBJ2-7; v_gene: TRBV30; CDR3aa: CAWSVEGTYEQYF; CDR3nt: TGTGCCTGGAGCGTGGAGGGCACCTACGAGCAGTACTTC
d_gene: .; abundance: .; j_gene: TRBJ2-3; v_gene: TRBV4-1; CDR3aa: CASSQVDNTDTQYF; CDR3nt: TGCGCCAGCAGCCAAGTCGACAACACAGATACGCAGTATTTT
d_gene: .; abundance: .; j_gene: TRBJ1-2; v_gene: TRBV7-2; CDR3aa: CASSSWRAPGGGYTF; CDR3nt: TGTGCCAGCAGCTCATGGAGGGCTCCCGGTGGGGGCTACACCTTC
d_gene: TRBD2; abundance: .; j_gene: TRBJ2-3; v_gene: TRBV13; CDR3aa: CASSPRRTSGTGVWVTDTQYF; CDR3nt: TGTGCCAGCAGCCCCCGCAGGACTAGCGGGACTGGCGTGTGGGTCACAGATACGCAGTATTTT